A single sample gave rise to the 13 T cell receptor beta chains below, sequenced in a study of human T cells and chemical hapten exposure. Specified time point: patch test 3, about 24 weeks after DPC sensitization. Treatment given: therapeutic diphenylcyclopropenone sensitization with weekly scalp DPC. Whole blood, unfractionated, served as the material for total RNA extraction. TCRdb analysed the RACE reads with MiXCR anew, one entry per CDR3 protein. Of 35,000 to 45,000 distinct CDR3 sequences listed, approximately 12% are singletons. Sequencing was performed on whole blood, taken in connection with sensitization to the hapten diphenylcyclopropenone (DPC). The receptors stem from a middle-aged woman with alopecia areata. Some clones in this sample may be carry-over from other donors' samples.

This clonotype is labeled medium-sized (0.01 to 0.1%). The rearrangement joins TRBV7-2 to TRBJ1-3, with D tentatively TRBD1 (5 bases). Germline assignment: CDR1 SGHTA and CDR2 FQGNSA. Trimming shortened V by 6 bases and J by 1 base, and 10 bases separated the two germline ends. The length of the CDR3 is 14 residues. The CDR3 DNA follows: TGTGCCAGCAGTTCGGGACTTTCTGGAAACACCATATATTTT. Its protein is CASSSGLSGNTIYF.

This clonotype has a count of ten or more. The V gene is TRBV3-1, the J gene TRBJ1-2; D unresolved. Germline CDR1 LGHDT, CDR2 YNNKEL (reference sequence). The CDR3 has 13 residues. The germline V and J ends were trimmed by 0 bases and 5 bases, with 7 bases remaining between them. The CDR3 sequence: CASSQDGQYGYTF. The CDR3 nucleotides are TGTGCCAGCAGCCAAGATGGGCAGTATGGCTACACCTTC.

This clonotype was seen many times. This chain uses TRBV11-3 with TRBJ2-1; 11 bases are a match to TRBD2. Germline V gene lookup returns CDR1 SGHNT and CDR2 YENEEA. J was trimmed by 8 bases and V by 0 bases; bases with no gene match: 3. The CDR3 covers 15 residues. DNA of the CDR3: TGTGCCAGCAGCTTAGAGACTAGCGGGAACGATGAGCAGTTCTTC. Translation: CASSLETSGNDEQFF. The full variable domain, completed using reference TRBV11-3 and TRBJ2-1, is EAGVVQSPRYKIIEKKQPVAFWCNPISGHNTLYWYLQNLGQGPELLIRYENEEAVDDSQLPKDRFSAERLKGVDSTLKIQPAELGDSAVYLCASSLETSGNDEQFFGPGTRLTVL.

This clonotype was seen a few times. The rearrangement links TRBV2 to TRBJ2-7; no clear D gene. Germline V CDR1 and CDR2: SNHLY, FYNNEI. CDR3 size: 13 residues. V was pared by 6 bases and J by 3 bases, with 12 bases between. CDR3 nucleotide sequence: TGTGCCAGCAGGTCCCCCCTCATCTACGAGCAGTACTTC. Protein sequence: CASRSPLIYEQYF.

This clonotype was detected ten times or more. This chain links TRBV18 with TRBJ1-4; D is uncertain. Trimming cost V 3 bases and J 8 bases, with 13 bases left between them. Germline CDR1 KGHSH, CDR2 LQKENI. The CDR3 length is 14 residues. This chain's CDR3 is CASSPGEIGEKLFF. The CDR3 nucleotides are TGTGCCAGCTCACCCGGGGAAATAGGAGAAAAACTGTTTTTT.

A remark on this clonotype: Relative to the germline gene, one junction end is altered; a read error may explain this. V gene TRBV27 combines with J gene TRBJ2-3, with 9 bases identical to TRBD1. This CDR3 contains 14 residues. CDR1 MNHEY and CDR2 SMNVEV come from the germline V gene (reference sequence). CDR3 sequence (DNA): TGTGCCAGCAGTCGGGACAGGGCCACAAATACGCAGTATTTT. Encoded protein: CASSRDRATNTQYF.

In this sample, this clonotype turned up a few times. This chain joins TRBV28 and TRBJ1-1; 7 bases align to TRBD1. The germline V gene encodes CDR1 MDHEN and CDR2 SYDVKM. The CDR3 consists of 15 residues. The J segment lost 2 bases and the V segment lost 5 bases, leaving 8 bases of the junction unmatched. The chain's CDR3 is CASSHSTGPNTEAFF. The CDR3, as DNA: TGTGCCAGCAGTCACTCGACAGGGCCAAACACTGAAGCTTTCTTT. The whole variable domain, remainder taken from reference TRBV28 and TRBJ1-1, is DVKVTQSSRYLVKRTGEKVFLECVQDMDHENMFWYRQDPGLGLRLIYFSYDVKMKEKGDIPEGYSVSREKKERFSLILESASTNQTSMYLCASSHSTGPNTEAFFGQGTRLTVV.

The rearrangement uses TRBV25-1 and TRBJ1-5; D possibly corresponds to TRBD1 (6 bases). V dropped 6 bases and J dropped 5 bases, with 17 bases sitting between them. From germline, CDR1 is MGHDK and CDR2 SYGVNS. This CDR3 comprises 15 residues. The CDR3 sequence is CASSPIGGGYQPQHF. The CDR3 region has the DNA TGTGCCAGCAGCCCTATAGGGGGGGGATATCAGCCCCAGCATTTT.

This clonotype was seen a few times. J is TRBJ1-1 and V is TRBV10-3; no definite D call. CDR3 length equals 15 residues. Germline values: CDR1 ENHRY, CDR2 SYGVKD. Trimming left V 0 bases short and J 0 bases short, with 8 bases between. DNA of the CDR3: TGTGCCATCAGTGAGTCAATGTTGGTGAACACTGAAGCTTTCTTT. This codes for CAISESMLVNTEAFF.

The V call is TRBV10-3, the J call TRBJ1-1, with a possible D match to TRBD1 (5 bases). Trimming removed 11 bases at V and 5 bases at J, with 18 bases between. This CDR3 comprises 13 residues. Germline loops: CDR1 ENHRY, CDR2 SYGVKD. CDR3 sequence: CAFRRGVETEAFF. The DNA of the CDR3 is TGTGCCTTCCGGCGGGGGGTAGAAACTGAAGCTTTCTTT.

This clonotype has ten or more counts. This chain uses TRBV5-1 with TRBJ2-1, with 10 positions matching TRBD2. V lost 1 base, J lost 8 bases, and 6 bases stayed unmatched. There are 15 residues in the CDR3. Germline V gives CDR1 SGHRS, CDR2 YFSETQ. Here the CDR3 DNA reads TGCGCCAGCAGCTTGAGCGGGAGGGCCATCGATGAGCAGTTCTTC. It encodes CASSLSGRAIDEQFF.

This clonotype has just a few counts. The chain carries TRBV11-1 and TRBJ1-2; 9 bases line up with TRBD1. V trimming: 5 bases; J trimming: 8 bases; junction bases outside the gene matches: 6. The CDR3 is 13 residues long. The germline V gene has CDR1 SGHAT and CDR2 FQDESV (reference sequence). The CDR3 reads CASSLGQGGGYTF. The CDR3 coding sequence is TGTGCCAGCAGCCTGGGACAGGGAGGCGGCTACACCTTC.

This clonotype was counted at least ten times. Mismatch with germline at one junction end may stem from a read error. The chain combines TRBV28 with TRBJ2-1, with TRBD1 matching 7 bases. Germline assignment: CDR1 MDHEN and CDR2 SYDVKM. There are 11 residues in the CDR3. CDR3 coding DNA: TGTGCCAGCAGCTCGGACAGGACTTACAACTTC. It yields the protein CASSSDRTYNF.